The 10 T cell receptor beta chains below come from one sample, sequenced in a study of T cell repertoires in cytomegalovirus infection. In TCRdb, the reads were re-called with MiXCR into one record per CDR3 protein. This repertoire shows a few hundred thousand distinct CDR3 sequences, 42% found once; its top ten account for 43%. No antigens are known for them. Sequenced material: cultured PBMCs, taken from culture after CMV antigen stimulation. The receptors come from a human donor in good health (CMV status not recorded). Some clones in this sample may be carry-over from other donors' samples.

This chain joins TRBV7-9 and TRBJ2-5; possibly TRBD2 for D (6 bases). The V gene's germline CDR1 is SEHNR and CDR2 FQNEAQ (reference sequence). Trimming removed 5 bases at V and 1 base at J, with 17 bases between. CDR3 length: 16 residues. The CDR3 reads CASSPLLGSGQETQYF. The CDR3 DNA sequence: TGTGCCAGCAGCCCGTTGCTTGGTAGCGGCCAAGAGACCCAGTACTTC.

The genes are TRBV7-9 and TRBJ2-2; D possibly corresponds to TRBD1 (6 bases). This CDR3 is built from 15 residues. The V gene's germline CDR1 is SEHNR and CDR2 FQNEAQ (reference sequence). Trimming cost V 5 bases and J 4 bases, with 14 bases left between them. The CDR3 DNA reads as TGTGCCAGCAGCCCCCAACAGGGCCTCACCGGGGAGCTGTTTTTT. It codes for CASSPQQGLTGELFF.

The chain couples TRBV29-1 to TRBJ1-2; D remains ambiguous. The V gene lost 4 bases and the J gene lost 2 bases, with 14 bases spanning the gap. Looked up from germline, CDR1 is SQVTM and CDR2 is ANQGSEA. There are 14 residues in the CDR3. For the CDR3, the DNA is TGCAGCGTTGTAGGGAGGCAGACCAACTATGGCTACACCTTC. It is translated as CSVVGRQTNYGYTF.

This clonotype was observed a handful of times. This chain links TRBV5-4 with TRBJ2-5; D is possibly TRBD1 (5 bases). Germline CDR1 and CDR2: SGHNT and YYREEE (reference sequence). This CDR3 contains 14 residues. V shed 0 bases and J shed 5 bases, with 11 bases lying between them. CDR3 protein: CASSLDAGRETQYF. The CDR3 DNA follows: TGTGCCAGCAGCTTGGACGCAGGGCGGGAGACCCAGTACTTC.

This chain links TRBV29-1 with TRBJ1-2; 8 bases match TRBD1. CDR1 and CDR2 from the germline V gene are SQVTM and ANQGSEA. V was pared by 6 bases and J by 4 bases, with 10 bases of the junction left unmatched. The CDR3 is 14 amino acids. The CDR3 coding sequence is TGCAGCGTCCCCGGGACAGGAAGGTCCTATGGCTACACCTTC. This sequence encodes CSVPGTGRSYGYTF.

The chain is built from TRBV27 and TRBJ2-7; D call uncertain. V was cut by 7 bases and J by 3 bases, with 19 bases left in between. This CDR3 contains 15 residues. Germline CDR1 is MNHEY and CDR2 is SMNVEV (reference sequence). As DNA, the CDR3 is TGTGCCAGCACCTCTTCGGGTCTAACCCTCTACGAGCAGTACTTC. The encoded protein is CASTSSGLTLYEQYF.

This clonotype has only a few counts. The chain is built from TRBV7-6 and TRBJ2-2; D remains unclear. V was clipped by 8 bases and J by 3 bases, with 4 bases between them. The CDR3 extends over 11 amino acids. Germline CDR1 is SGHVS and CDR2 is FNYEAQ. The chain's CDR3 is CASQDTGELFF. CDR3 DNA: TGTGCCAGCCAAGACACCGGGGAGCTGTTTTTT.

The chain couples TRBV9 to TRBJ2-2; D remains ambiguous. Deletions cut 4 bases from V and 6 bases from J, with 10 bases between. Per germline, CDR1 SGDLS and CDR2 YYNGEE. CDR3 length equals 13 residues. CDR3 DNA sequence: TGTGCCAGCAGCCCTGGGTACGCCGGGGAGCTGTTTTTT. The encoded protein is CASSPGYAGELFF.

In this sample, this clonotype turned up a few times. This chain's CDR3 is CASSLQGQYGYTF. The CDR3 DNA reads TGTGCCAGCAGCTTACAGGGGCAGTATGGCTACACCTTC. This sequence joins TRBV7-2 and TRBJ1-2; possible D gene TRBD1, 6 bases. This CDR3 spans 13 amino acids. Germline V lookup: CDR1 SGHTA, CDR2 FQGNSA. The V gene lost 2 bases and the J gene lost 5 bases, with 9 bases spanning the gap.

This clonotype has a handful of counts. The chain has TRBV12-5 and TRBJ2-3; a weak D match, TRBD2 (6 bases). Germline assignment: CDR1 LGHNT and CDR2 FRNRAP. The CDR3 is 16 amino acids. Deletions cut 5 bases from V and 0 bases from J, with 15 bases between. This CDR3 reads CASGPLVAASTDTQYF. The CDR3 DNA is TGTGCTAGTGGTCCCCTAGTAGCGGCTAGCACAGATACGCAGTATTTT. Complete variable domain (other parts from reference TRBV12-5 and TRBJ2-3): DARVTQTPRHKVTEMGQEVTMRCQPILGHNTVFWYRQTMMQGLELLAYFRNRAPLDDSGMPKDRFSAEMPDATLATLKIQPSEPRDSAVYFCASGPLVAASTDTQYFGPGTRLTVL.